The 16 T cell receptor beta chains below come from one sample, sequenced in a study of blood T cell repertoires in COVID-19. Only in-frame clones appear in the TCRdb table, and some are missing; sequencing was by immunoSEQ multiplex PCR. The sample contains 88,000 or so clones, about 84% of which appear only once. The specimen was peripheral blood. These receptor sequences come from a man aged 60 to 75 with acute or convalescent COVID-19.

The genes are TRBV9 and TRBJ2-7; 7 bases line up with TRBD1. There are 16 residues in the CDR3. Germline CDR1 SGDLS, CDR2 YYNGEE. J gave up 3 bases and V 2 bases, and 11 bases lay outside the gene matches. CDR3 residues: CASSVRPTGSSYEQYF. In DNA, the CDR3 is TGTGCCAGCAGCGTCCGACCGACAGGGTCGAGCTACGAGCAGTACTTC.

The chain recombines TRBV5-1 with TRBJ1-1; weak D call: TRBD1 (5 bases). CDR1 and CDR2 (germline): SGHRS, YFSETQ. The V end lost 0 bases, the J end lost 4 bases, and 13 bases lay between the germline ends. This CDR3 is built from 15 residues. This CDR3 is CASSLDQSGVTEAFF. CDR3 in DNA: TGCGCCAGCAGCTTGGATCAATCGGGGGTCACTGAAGCTTTCTTT.

The V and J genes are TRBV5-4 and TRBJ2-5; 7 nucleotides line up with TRBD1. This CDR3 region has 14 residues. CDR1 and CDR2 (germline): SGHNT, YYREEE (reference sequence). V shed 5 bases and J 5 bases; nucleotides not matched to a gene: 9. CDR3 in amino acids: CASSSPGTAETQYF. The CDR3 bases are TGTGCCAGCAGTTCTCCTGGGACAGCTGAGACCCAGTACTTC.

The chain uses TRBV7-8 and TRBJ2-1; TRBD2 aligns across 10 bases. This CDR3 comprises 18 residues. V was pared by 1 base and J by 9 bases, with 15 bases of the junction left unmatched. The germline gives CDR1 SGHVS, CDR2 FQNEAQ. For the CDR3, the DNA is TGTGCCAGCAGCTTAGAGGGGACTCGCCTAGCGGGAGCCCTTGAGCAGTTCTTC. The encoded protein is CASSLEGTRLAGALEQFF.

V is TRBV19 and J is TRBJ1-2; D call uncertain. This CDR3 comprises 14 residues. Trimming removed 2 bases from V and 4 bases from J, with 11 bases in between. Per germline, CDR1 LNHDA and CDR2 SQIVND (reference sequence). The CDR3 DNA follows: TGTGCCAGTAGTATAAACGGCGGTAGCTATGGCTACACCTTC. Its translation: CASSINGGSYGYTF.

Only one count was recorded for this clone. The chain carries TRBV20-1 and TRBJ2-7, with 8 positions matching TRBD1. CDR1 and CDR2 (germline): DFQATT, SNEGSKA (reference sequence). V was pared by 3 bases and J by 0 bases, with 7 bases of the junction left unmatched. This CDR3 spans 15 amino acids. This chain's CDR3 is CSASFPGGNSYEQYF. The DNA for the CDR3 is TGCAGTGCTAGTTTCCCAGGGGGCAACTCCTACGAGCAGTACTTC.

With respect to this clone: Within the sample, other DNA sequences also encode this same CDR3. This chain uses TRBV19 with TRBJ2-7; 7 bases line up with TRBD2. This CDR3 contains 14 residues. Germline CDR1 and CDR2: LNHDA and SQIVND (reference sequence). V dropped 1 base and J dropped 2; count of bases not matched to a gene: 2. CDR3 in DNA: TGTGCCAGTAGTATAGCGGGGGGTACCTACGAGCAGTACTTC. The encoded protein is CASSIAGGTYEQYF. Full variable domain (outside the CDR3, taken from reference TRBV19 and TRBJ2-7): DGGITQSPKYLFRKEGQNVTLSCEQNLNHDAMYWYRQDPGQGLRLIYYSQIVNDFQKGDIAEGYSVSREKKESFPLTVTSAQKNPTAFYLCASSIAGGTYEQYFGPGTRLTVT.

To note about this clone: Other DNA sequences in the sample encode the same CDR3. The rearrangement uses TRBV28 and TRBJ1-2, with TRBD1 matching 8 bases. J was trimmed by 4 bases and V by 2 bases; bases with no gene match: 3. The CDR3 length is 14 residues. The V gene's germline CDR1 is MDHEN and CDR2 SYDVKM. The CDR3 DNA reads as TGTGCCAGCAGTTTAAGACAGGGGCGCTATGGCTACACCTTC. Its protein product is CASSLRQGRYGYTF.

This clone was recorded only once. The rearrangement uses TRBV6-1 and TRBJ2-7; TRBD1 might be the D (6 bases). This CDR3 spans 15 amino acids. CDR1 is MNHNS and CDR2 is SASEGT in the germline V gene. The ends were cut back, 7 bases at V and 5 bases at J, with 21 bases in the middle. CDR3 sequence (DNA): TGTGCCAGCAACTCCGGGACACGGATTGGGCACGAGCAGTACTTC. Protein sequence: CASNSGTRIGHEQYF.

The chain recombines TRBV29-1 with TRBJ1-3, with 7 bases lining up with TRBD1. The V and J ends lost 6 bases and 4 bases, in that order; junction bases with no gene match: 12. The CDR3 consists of 15 residues. Germline assignment: CDR1 SQVTM and CDR2 ANQGSEA. The chain's CDR3 is CSVQIGQASGNTIYF. CDR3 coding DNA: TGCAGCGTACAGATCGGACAGGCTTCGGGAAACACCATATATTTT.

This clone has only a few counts. The J gene is TRBJ2-7, the V gene TRBV7-2, with TRBD2 as a possible D gene (6 bases). The germline CDR1 and CDR2 sequences are SGHTA and FQGNSA. This CDR3 is 12 amino acids long. Trimming cost V 2 bases and J 10 bases, with 12 bases left between them. The CDR3 loop is CASSLSGGEQYF. The CDR3 DNA reads TGTGCCAGCAGCTTATCCGGGGGAGAACAGTACTTC.

The chain joins TRBV24-1 to TRBJ2-2, with TRBD1 matching over 10 bases. V trimming: 5 bases; J trimming: 2 bases; junction bases outside the gene matches: 7. The germline V gene encodes CDR1 KGHDR and CDR2 SFDVKD. The CDR3 spans 17 residues. As DNA, the CDR3 is TGTGCCACCAGTGGGGAGACAGGGGGCCTCAACACCGGGGAGCTGTTTTTT. It translates to CATSGETGGLNTGELFF.

The chain has TRBV9 and TRBJ2-7, with 7 bases lining up with TRBD1. This CDR3 region has 14 residues. The V gene end was trimmed by 4 bases and the J gene end by 0 bases; junction bases not matched to a gene: 4. Germline assignment: CDR1 SGDLS and CDR2 YYNGEE. The DNA for the CDR3 is TGTGCCAGCAGCTCTGGGACAGCCTCCTACGAGCAGTACTTC. Translating gives CASSSGTASYEQYF.

The rearrangement links TRBV6-2 or TRBV6-3 to TRBJ2-2; TRBD2 matches at 8 bases. CDR1 MNHEY and CDR2 SVGEGT come from the germline V gene. This CDR3 has 17 residues. Trimming cost V 0 bases and J 4 bases; bases outside gene matches: 7. CDR3 residues: CASSYSPSGPFTGELFF. As DNA, the CDR3 is TGTGCCAGCAGTTACTCCCCTAGCGGGCCTTTCACCGGGGAGCTGTTTTTT.

The CDR3 DNA follows: TGTGCCAGCAGCCAAGGGACAGGAGGGTTCTACGAGCAGTACTTC. Translation gives CASSQGTGGFYEQYF. V gene TRBV27 combines with J gene TRBJ2-7, with TRBD1 matching over 8 bases. The germline V gene encodes CDR1 MNHEY and CDR2 SMNVEV (reference sequence). This CDR3 has 15 residues. Unmatched junction bases numbered 10, after V lost 6 bases and J lost 3 bases.

This chain joins TRBV9 and TRBJ2-1; TRBD2 aligns across 15 bases. The germline V gene has CDR1 SGDLS and CDR2 YYNGEE. This CDR3 contains 18 residues. With V trimmed by 4 bases and J by 0 bases, 5 bases remained unmatched. The CDR3 bases are TGTGCCAGCAGCTTGGGACTAGCGGGGGGCCTCTCCTACAATGAGCAGTTCTTC. This sequence encodes CASSLGLAGGLSYNEQFF.